This T cell receptor (beta chain) originates from a study of T cells after yellow fever vaccination. Trimming removed 4 bases at V and 11 bases at J, with 17 bases between. The CDR3 consists of 13 residues. Germline-derived CDR1 and CDR2 are SGHVS and FQNEAQ. Template switching by 5'RACE produced TCR cDNA, adding a universal primer site and UMIs. A single record per CDR3 protein comes from TCRdb applying MiXCR to the 5' RACE reads. The sample consists of some 390,000 distinct CDR3 sequences, over 15% of them appearing once. The sample here was PBMCs, taken before the yellow fever booster vaccination. The clonotype was recovered from a young man who received the YFV17D yellow fever vaccine. The V gene is TRBV7-8, the J gene TRBJ1-1, with D unresolved. This CDR3 is CASSSDWRAGAFF. DNA of the CDR3: TGTGCCAGCAGCTCCGATTGGAGGGCTGGGGCTTTCTTT.